The sequence of this T cell receptor (beta chain) was determined in a study of follicular helper T cells after annual influenza vaccination. At the level of the study: Across the 2013-2014, 2014-2015 and 2015-2016 vaccination seasons, some subjects were resampled. Study-level findings and limits: Recurrent ICOS+CD38+ cTfh clonotypes included tetramer and AIM influenza-specific ones. Day 7 ICOS+CD38+ clones later appeared mostly in ICOS-CD38- cTfh.

Regarding time point: 2014-2015 season, 7 days after vaccination. Adults were given seasonal inactivated influenza vaccine, and blood CD4 subsets were sorted before and after vaccination. On this clone: Its matching antigen is unknown.

TCRdb keeps only in-frame clones here, not all; method: immunoSEQ multiplex PCR. The sample carries about 15,000 clones, approximately 88% recorded once. V was pared by 3 bases and J by 8 bases, with 2 bases of the junction left unmatched. Per the germline V gene, CDR1 is LNHDA and CDR2 is SQIVND (reference sequence). The CDR3 contains 14 residues. Sequenced here: CXCR5+ CD38- circulating T follicular helper cells from blood, sampled 7 days after influenza vaccination. Subset meaning: circulating Tfh, non-naive CD4+CXCR5+PD-1+ (ICOS+CD38+ or ICOS-CD38-). The rearrangement links TRBV19 to TRBJ2-1; 12 bases are shared with TRBD2. The receptor comes from an adult who received the influenza vaccine. The CDR3, as DNA: TGTGCCAGTAGTATGGCTAGCGGGAGGGATGAGCAGTTCTTC. It specifies CASSMASGRDEQFF.